This T cell receptor (beta chain) originates from a study of T cell changes during pregnancy in multiple sclerosis. CDR1 LNHNV and CDR2 YYDKDF come from the germline V gene (reference sequence). The trim removed 0 bases at V and 6 bases at J, leaving 9 bases unmatched. This CDR3 is 17 amino acids long. The table came from immunoSEQ multiplex PCR; TCRdb's copy has only in-frame clones and leaves some out. The sample has 65,000 to 95,000 clones, around 93% seen once. The material was peripheral blood, obtained after pregnancy. The chain recombines TRBV15 with TRBJ2-7; 12 bases map to TRBD1. The sequence was collected from a female donor in good health, enrolled as a control in a pregnancy study. The CDR3 region is CATSRDYPGTGGSEQYF. The CDR3 DNA is TGTGCCACCAGCAGAGATTACCCCGGGACAGGGGGCTCCGAGCAGTACTTC.